These 16 T cell receptor beta chains originate from one sample sequenced in a study of T cell clonotyping in hematopoietic cell transplantation. Time point reported: recipient sample about 28 days before transplant, after cytoreduction. Sequenced by immunoSEQ multiplex PCR; TCRdb stores in-frame clones only, minus some. The sample yields about 76,000 clones, 95% to 97% seen once. Sequences were derived from peripheral blood mononuclear cells, sampled before stem cell transplant. These receptors originate from a woman aged 50 to 60 with acute myeloid leukemia. Some clones in this sample may be carry-over from other donors' samples.

This clone was observed once. The chain recombines TRBV30 with TRBJ1-1, with no clear D. Deletions cut 0 bases from V and 0 bases from J, with 5 bases between. The CDR3 spans 13 residues. The germline CDR1 and CDR2 sequences are GTSNPN and SVGIG (reference sequence). DNA of the CDR3: TGTGCCTGGAGTGTAACGTTGAACACTGAAGCTTTCTTT. It translates to CAWSVTLNTEAFF.

J is TRBJ1-1 and V is TRBV2; D may be TRBD1 (5 bases). V was trimmed by 10 bases and J by 5 bases, leaving 17 bases between them. The CDR3 spans 13 residues. Per the germline V gene, CDR1 is SNHLY and CDR2 is FYNNEI. The CDR3 reads CATLSGGLTEAFF. The CDR3 region has the DNA TGTGCCACCTTATCCGGGGGATTGACTGAAGCTTTCTTT.

CDR3 DNA sequence: TGTGCCAGTAGTATCGGGACAGGGGGCCCTCAGCCCCAGCATTTT. This codes for CASSIGTGGPQPQHF. The V gene is TRBV19, the J gene TRBJ1-5, with 12 bases aligning to TRBD1. The germline CDR1 and CDR2 sequences are LNHDA and SQIVND (reference sequence). This CDR3 has 15 residues. J gave up 6 bases and V 3 bases, and 3 bases lay outside the gene matches.

This chain uses TRBV19 with TRBJ2-6; D call uncertain. The CDR3 consists of 11 residues. CDR1 and CDR2 (germline): LNHDA, SQIVND (reference sequence). This CDR3 is CGSSGANVLTF. The CDR3 nucleotides are TGTGGGAGCTCTGGGGCCAACGTCCTGACTTTC.

The chain employs TRBV27 and TRBJ2-7, with unresolved D. The germline CDR1 and CDR2 sequences are MNHEY and SMNVEV (reference sequence). The CDR3 covers 14 residues. Trimming shortened V by 6 bases and J by 9 bases, and 21 bases separated the two germline ends. The CDR3 DNA sequence: TGTGCCAGCAGGCTAGAGCCGGGCCTCGACGGGCAGTACTTC. Translated: CASRLEPGLDGQYF.

The CDR3 protein is CASTATGGQETQYF. In nucleotides, the CDR3 is TGTGCCAGCACTGCGACAGGCGGGCAAGAGACCCAGTACTTC. The rearrangement joins TRBV2 to TRBJ2-5; a weak D match, TRBD1 (6 bases). V was cut by 7 bases and J by 2 bases, with 14 bases left in between. The CDR3 length is 14 residues. Germline lookup yields CDR1 SNHLY and CDR2 FYNNEI.

This rearrangement joins TRBV19 to TRBJ1-5, with unresolved D. V lost 5 bases and J lost 5, with 22 bases in between. The germline V gene encodes CDR1 LNHDA and CDR2 SQIVND (reference sequence). The CDR3 has 17 residues. CDR3: CASSPQFLTQAYQPQHF. The CDR3 coding sequence is TGTGCCAGTAGTCCCCAATTTTTGACTCAGGCGTATCAGCCCCAGCATTTT.

The rearrangement links TRBV5-1 to TRBJ2-7; D is possibly TRBD1 or TRBD2 (5 bases each). Trimming removed 0 bases from V and 4 bases from J, with 20 bases in between. Germline V gene sequence: CDR1 SGHRS, CDR2 YFSETQ. CDR3 length: 17 residues. The CDR3 DNA sequence: TGCGCCAGCAGCTTGGCGGTGGGGGACGGCAAAATATACGAGCAGTACTTC. Its translation is CASSLAVGDGKIYEQYF.

This clone was recorded only once. The rearrangement uses TRBV7-6 and TRBJ2-7; D might be TRBD2 (6 bases). Germline CDR1 is SGHVS and CDR2 is FNYEAQ. Between the trimmed V and J ends, which lost 1 base and 0 bases, there was a span of 10 bases. The length of the CDR3 is 15 residues. CDR3 sequence: CASSLGGDSSYEQYF. CDR3 nucleotides: TGTGCCAGCAGCTTAGGGGGGGATAGCTCCTACGAGCAGTACTTC.

This clone came up once. The CDR3 DNA is TGTGCCAGCAGCCATCGACAGGGATCCCTTTATGAGCAGTTCTTC. This sequence encodes CASSHRQGSLYEQFF. The chain is built from TRBV14 and TRBJ2-1; 7 nucleotides align to TRBD1. Germline values: CDR1 SGHDN, CDR2 FVKESK. The ends lost 3 bases at V and 8 bases at J; junction bases unmatched: 10. The CDR3 is made up of 15 amino acids.

V and J are TRBV9 and TRBJ2-3; TRBD1 aligns across 12 bases. Trimming cost V 3 bases and J 4 bases; bases outside gene matches: 3. The CDR3 has 15 amino acids. Germline V CDR1 and CDR2: SGDLS, YYNGEE. The CDR3 here is CASSGGQGAPDTQYF. In DNA, the CDR3 is TGTGCCAGCAGCGGGGGACAGGGGGCGCCAGATACGCAGTATTTT.

The chain carries TRBV20-1 and TRBJ1-1, with D perhaps matching TRBD1 (5 bases). The CDR3 totals 10 residues. Trimming removed 6 bases from V and 7 bases from J, with 9 bases in between. Germline V gene sequence: CDR1 DFQATT, CDR2 SNEGSKA (reference sequence). DNA for the CDR3: TGCAGTGCAAAAAGGGGTGAAGCTTTCTTT. This codes for CSAKRGEAFF.

The V call is TRBV29-1, the J call TRBJ2-5; D unclear. The CDR3 length is 16 residues. The germline gives CDR1 SQVTM, CDR2 ANQGSEA. Trimming removed 0 bases from V and 0 bases from J, with 14 bases in between. The CDR3, as DNA: TGCAGCGTTGAAGATCTTGAGTTGGCGGACCAAGAGACCCAGTACTTC. Its translation is CSVEDLELADQETQYF.

The CDR3 reads CASTPSGRGYGYTF. Here the CDR3 DNA reads TGTGCCAGTACTCCTTCAGGGCGCGGCTATGGCTACACCTTC. The rearrangement joins TRBV19 to TRBJ1-2, with D perhaps matching TRBD1 (5 bases). The CDR3 runs to 14 residues. Trimming took off 7 bases at V and 4 bases at J, with 16 bases between the two ends. Germline CDR1 is LNHDA and CDR2 is SQIVND (reference sequence). Supplemented by reference TRBV19 and TRBJ1-2, the full variable domain reads DGGITQSPKYLFRKEGQNVTLSCEQNLNHDAMYWYRQDPGQGLRLIYYSQIVNDFQKGDIAEGYSVSREKKESFPLTVTSAQKNPTAFYLCASTPSGRGYGYTFGSGTRLTVV.

The chain employs TRBV4-1 and TRBJ2-2, with D possibly called TRBD1 or TRBD2 (5 bases each). CDR1 is MGHRA, CDR2 YSYEKL, per germline. V was pared by 3 bases and J by 8 bases, with 13 bases between. The CDR3 is 14 amino acids. Written as DNA, the CDR3 is TGCGCCAGCAGCCACCTCAGGGAGTCAGGGGAGCTGTTTTTT. It translates to CASSHLRESGELFF.

The chain employs TRBV19 and TRBJ2-7; 8 bases are shared with TRBD2. Per germline, CDR1 LNHDA and CDR2 SQIVND (reference sequence). V was clipped by 2 bases and J by 5 bases; unmatched bases: 5. There are 14 residues in the CDR3. CDR3: CASSITGGPHEQYF. The CDR3 DNA sequence: TGTGCCAGTAGTATAACGGGAGGGCCCCACGAGCAGTACTTC.